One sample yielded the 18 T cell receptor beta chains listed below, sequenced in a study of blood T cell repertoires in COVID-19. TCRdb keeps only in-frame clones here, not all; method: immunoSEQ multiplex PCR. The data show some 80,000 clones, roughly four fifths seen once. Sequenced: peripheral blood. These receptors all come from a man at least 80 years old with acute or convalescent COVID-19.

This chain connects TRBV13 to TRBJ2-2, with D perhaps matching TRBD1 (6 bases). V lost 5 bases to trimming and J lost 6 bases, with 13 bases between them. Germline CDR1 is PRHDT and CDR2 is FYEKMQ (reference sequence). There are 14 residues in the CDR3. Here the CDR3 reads CASSAPGVAGELFF. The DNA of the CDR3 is TGTGCCAGCAGCGCCCCAGGGGTAGCCGGGGAGCTGTTTTTT.

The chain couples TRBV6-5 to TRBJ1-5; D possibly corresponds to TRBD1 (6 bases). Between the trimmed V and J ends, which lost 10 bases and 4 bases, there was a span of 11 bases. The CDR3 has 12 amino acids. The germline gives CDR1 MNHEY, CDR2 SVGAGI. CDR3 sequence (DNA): TGTGCCACCGCACAGGGAAATCAGCCCCAGCATTTT. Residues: CATAQGNQPQHF.

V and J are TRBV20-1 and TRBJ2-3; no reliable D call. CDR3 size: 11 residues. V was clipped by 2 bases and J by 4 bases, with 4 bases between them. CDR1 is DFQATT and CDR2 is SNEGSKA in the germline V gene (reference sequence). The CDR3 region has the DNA TGCAGTGCTAGAACAGCAGATACGCAGTATTTT. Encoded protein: CSARTADTQYF.

The CDR3 nucleotides read TGTGCCAGCAGCCAAGGACAGGGATTGAACACCGGGGAGCTGTTTTTT. It specifies CASSQGQGLNTGELFF. This sequence joins TRBV3-1 (or the pseudogene TRBV3-2) and TRBJ2-2, with 7 bases fitting TRBD1. Trimming at V came to 1 base and at J to 1 base, leaving 3 bases not matched to a gene. CDR3 length: 16 residues. Germline V gene data show CDR1 as LGHDT and CDR2 as YNNKEL (reference sequence).

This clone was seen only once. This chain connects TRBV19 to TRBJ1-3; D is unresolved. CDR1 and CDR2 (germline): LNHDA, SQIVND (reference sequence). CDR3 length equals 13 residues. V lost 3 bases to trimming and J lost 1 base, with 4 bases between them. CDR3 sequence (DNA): TGTGCCAGTAGTATTCAGTCTGGAAACACCATATATTTT. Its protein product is CASSIQSGNTIYF.

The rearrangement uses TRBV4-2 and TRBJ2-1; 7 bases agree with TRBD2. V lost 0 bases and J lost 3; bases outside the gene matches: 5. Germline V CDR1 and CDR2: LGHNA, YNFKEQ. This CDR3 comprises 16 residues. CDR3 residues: CASSQEAGVIYNEQFF. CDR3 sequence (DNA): TGTGCCAGCAGCCAAGAGGCGGGGGTCATCTACAATGAGCAGTTCTTC.

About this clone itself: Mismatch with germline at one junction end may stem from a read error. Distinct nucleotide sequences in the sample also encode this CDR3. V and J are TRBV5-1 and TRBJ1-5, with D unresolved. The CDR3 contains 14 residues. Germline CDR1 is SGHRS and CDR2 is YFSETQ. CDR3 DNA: TGCGCCAGCAGTTTGGACTCTAGCAATCAGCCCCAGCATTTT. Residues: CASSLDSSNQPQHF.

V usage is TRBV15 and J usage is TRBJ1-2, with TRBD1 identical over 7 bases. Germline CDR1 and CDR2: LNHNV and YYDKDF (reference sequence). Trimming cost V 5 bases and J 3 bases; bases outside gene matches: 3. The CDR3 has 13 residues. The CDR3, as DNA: TGTGCCACCAGCTCTACAGGGGACTATGGCTACACCTTC. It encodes CATSSTGDYGYTF.

The CDR3 bases are TGTGCCTCCGGGAGGGACAGGGCTTACAATGAGCAGTTCTTC. Its protein product is CASGRDRAYNEQFF. The J gene is TRBJ2-1, the V gene TRBV7-2, with D possibly TRBD1 on 9 matching bases. CDR1 and CDR2 (germline): SGHTA, FQGNSA. The V end lost 11 bases, the J end lost 4 bases, and 18 bases lay between the germline ends. This CDR3 contains 14 residues. Complete variable domain (other parts from reference TRBV7-2 and TRBJ2-1): GAGVSQSPSNKVTEKGKDVELRCDPISGHTALYWYRQSLGQGLEFLIYFQGNSAPDKSGLPSDRFSAERTGGSVSTLTIQRTQQEDSAVYLCASGRDRAYNEQFFGPGTRLTVL.

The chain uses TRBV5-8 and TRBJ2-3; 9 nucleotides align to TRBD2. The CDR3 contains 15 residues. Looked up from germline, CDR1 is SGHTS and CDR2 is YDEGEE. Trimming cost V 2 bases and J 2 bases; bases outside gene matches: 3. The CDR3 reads CASSFRGGATDTQYF. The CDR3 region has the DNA TGTGCCAGCAGCTTTCGCGGGGGGGCCACAGATACGCAGTATTTT.

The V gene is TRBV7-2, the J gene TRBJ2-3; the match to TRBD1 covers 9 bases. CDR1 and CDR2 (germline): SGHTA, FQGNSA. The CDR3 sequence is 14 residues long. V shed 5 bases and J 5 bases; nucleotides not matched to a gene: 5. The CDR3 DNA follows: TGTGCCAGCAGCACGGGACAGGGTGTAGATACGCAGTATTTT. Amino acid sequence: CASSTGQGVDTQYF.

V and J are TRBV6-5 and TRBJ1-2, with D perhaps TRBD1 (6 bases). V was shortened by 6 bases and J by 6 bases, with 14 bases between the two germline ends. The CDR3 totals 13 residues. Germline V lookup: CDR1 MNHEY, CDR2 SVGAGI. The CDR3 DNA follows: TGTGCCAGCAGCGTATACAGGGCGGATGGCTACACCTTC. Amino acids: CASSVYRADGYTF.

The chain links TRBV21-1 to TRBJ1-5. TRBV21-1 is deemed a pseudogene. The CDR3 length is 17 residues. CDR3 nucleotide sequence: TGTGCCAGCAGCCCGAAGGGCGGAGGGTCAGGCAATCAGCCCCAGCATTTT. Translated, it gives CASSPKGGGSGNQPQHF.

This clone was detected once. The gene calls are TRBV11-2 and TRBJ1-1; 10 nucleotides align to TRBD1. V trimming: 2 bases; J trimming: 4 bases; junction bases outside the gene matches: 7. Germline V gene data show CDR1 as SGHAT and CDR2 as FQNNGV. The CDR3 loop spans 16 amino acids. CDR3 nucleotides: TGTGCCAGCAGCTTATCGACAGGGGGCAAGGGCACTGAAGCTTTCTTT. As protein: CASSLSTGGKGTEAFF. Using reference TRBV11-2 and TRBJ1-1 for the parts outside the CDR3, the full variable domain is EAGVAQSPRYKIIEKRQSVAFWCNPISGHATLYWYQQILGQGPKLLIQFQNNGVVDDSQLPKDRFSAERLKGVDSTLKIQPAKLEDSAVYLCASSLSTGGKGTEAFFGQGTRLTVV.

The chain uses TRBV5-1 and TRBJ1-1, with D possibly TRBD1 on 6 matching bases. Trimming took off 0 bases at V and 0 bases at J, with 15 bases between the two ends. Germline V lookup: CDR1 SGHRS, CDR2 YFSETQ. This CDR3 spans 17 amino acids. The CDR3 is CASSLAGRTALNTEAFF. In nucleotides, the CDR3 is TGCGCCAGCAGCTTGGCCGGGAGGACAGCCTTGAACACTGAAGCTTTCTTT.

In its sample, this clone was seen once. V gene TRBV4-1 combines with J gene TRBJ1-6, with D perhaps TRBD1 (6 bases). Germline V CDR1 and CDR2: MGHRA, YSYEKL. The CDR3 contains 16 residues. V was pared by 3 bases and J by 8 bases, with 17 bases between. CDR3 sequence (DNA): TGCGCCAGCAGCCATGCAGGACAGAAAGTCTATTCACCCCTCCACTTT. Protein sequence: CASSHAGQKVYSPLHF.

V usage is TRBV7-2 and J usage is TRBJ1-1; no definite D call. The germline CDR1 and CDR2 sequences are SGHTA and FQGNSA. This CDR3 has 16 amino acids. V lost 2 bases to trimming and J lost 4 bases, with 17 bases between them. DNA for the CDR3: TGTGCCAGCAGCTTATATTTTAGCGAATCGGGCACTGAAGCTTTCTTT. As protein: CASSLYFSESGTEAFF.

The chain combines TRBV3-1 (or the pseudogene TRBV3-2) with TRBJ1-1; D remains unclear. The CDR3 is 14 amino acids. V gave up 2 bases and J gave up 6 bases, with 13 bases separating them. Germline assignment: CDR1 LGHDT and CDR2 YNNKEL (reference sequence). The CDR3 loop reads CASSQSEKRAEAFF. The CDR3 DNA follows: TGTGCCAGCAGCCAAAGCGAGAAGAGGGCTGAAGCTTTCTTT.